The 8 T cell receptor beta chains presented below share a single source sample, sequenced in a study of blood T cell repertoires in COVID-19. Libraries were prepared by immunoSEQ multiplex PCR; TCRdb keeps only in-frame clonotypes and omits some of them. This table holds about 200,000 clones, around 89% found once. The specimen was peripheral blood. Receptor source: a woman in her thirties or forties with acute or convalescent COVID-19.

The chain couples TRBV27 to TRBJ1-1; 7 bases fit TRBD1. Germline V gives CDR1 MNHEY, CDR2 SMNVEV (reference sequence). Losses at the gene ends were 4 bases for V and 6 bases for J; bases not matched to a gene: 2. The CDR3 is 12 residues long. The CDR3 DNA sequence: TGTGCCAGCAGTTATCAGGGGGCTGAAGCTTTCTTT. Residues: CASSYQGAEAFF.

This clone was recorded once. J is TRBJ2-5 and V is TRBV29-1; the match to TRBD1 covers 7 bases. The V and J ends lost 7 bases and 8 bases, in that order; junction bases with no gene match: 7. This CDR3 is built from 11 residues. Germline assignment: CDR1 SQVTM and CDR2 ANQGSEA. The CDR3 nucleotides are TGCAGCGGGAAGGACAGGAGCACCCAGTACTTC. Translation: CSGKDRSTQYF.

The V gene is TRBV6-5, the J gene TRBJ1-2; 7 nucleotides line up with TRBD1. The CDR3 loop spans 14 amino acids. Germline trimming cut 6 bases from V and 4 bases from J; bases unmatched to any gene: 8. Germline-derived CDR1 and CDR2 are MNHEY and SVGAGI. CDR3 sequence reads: CASRPRDSPYGYTF. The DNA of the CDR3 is TGTGCCAGCAGGCCCCGGGACAGTCCCTATGGCTACACCTTC.

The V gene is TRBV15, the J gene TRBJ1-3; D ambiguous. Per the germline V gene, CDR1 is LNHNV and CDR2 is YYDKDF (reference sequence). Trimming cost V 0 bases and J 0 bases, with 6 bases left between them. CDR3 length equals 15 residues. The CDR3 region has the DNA TGTGCCACCAGCAGAGATTCCGGCTCTGGAAACACCATATATTTT. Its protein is CATSRDSGSGNTIYF. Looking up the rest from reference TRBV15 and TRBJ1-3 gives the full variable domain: DAMVIQNPRYQVTQFGKPVTLSCSQTLNHNVMYWYQQKSSQAPKLLFHYYDKDFNNEADTPDNFQSRRPNTSFCFLDIRSPGLGDTAMYLCATSRDSGSGNTIYFGEGSWLTVV.

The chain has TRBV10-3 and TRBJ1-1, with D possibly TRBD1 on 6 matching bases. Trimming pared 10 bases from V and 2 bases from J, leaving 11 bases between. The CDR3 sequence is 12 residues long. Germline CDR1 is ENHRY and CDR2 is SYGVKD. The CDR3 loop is CATGDSNTEAFF. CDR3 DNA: TGTGCCACAGGGGATTCAAACACTGAAGCTTTCTTT.

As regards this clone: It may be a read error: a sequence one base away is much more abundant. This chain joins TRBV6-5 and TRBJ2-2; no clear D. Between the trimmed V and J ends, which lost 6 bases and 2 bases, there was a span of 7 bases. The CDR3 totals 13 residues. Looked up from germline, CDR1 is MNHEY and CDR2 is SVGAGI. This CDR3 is CASRQANTGELFF. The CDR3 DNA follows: TGTGCCAGCAGGCAAGCTAACACCGGGGAGCTGTTTTTT.

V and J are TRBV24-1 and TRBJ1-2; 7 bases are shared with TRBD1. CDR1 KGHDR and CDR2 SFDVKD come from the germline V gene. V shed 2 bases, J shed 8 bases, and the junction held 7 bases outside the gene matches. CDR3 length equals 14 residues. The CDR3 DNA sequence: TGTGCCACCAGTGATTCCGACAGGGTGGAAGGCTACACCTTC. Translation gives CATSDSDRVEGYTF.

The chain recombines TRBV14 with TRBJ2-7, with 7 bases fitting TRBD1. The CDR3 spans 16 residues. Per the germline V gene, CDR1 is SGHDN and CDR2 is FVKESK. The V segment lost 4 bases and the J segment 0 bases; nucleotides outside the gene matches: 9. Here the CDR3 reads CASSPIGTVRSYEQYV. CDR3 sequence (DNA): TGTGCCAGCAGCCCGATTGGGACAGTTCGCTCCTACGAGCAGTACGTC.